Shown below are 9 T cell receptor beta chains from a single sample sequenced in a study of kidney transplant recipient with SARS-CoV-2 infection. From the reads, TCRdb called clonotypes with MiXCR, one entry per CDR3 protein. The table records fewer than 250,000 distinct CDR3 sequences, more than 25% of them present only once. The sample consisted of a blood sample, taken at baseline and on day 111 from a kidney transplant recipient. These TCRs come from a male patient aged 30 to 40 who had COVID-19 and was a kidney transplant recipient. Part of the T cell pool may stem from the graft donor.

This clonotype was found many times. The chain has TRBV28 and TRBJ2-7; D is unclear. V lost 4 bases and J 1 base, leaving 17 bases between the germline ends. The CDR3 runs 16 residues. Germline loops: CDR1 MDHEN, CDR2 SYDVKM. CDR3 protein: CASSSYRRTPSYEQYF. Here the CDR3 DNA reads TGTGCCAGCAGTTCGTATCGCAGGACGCCATCCTACGAGCAGTACTTC.

The table lists this clonotype with many counts. The CDR3 here is CASSSIDRGSYEQYF. DNA of the CDR3: TGTGCCAGCAGCTCGATCGACAGAGGGAGTTACGAGCAGTACTTC. This sequence joins TRBV5-4 and TRBJ2-7, with D tentatively TRBD1 or TRBD2 (5 bases each). Germline V gene sequence: CDR1 SGHNT, CDR2 YYREEE (reference sequence). V shed 3 bases and J shed 4 bases, with 17 bases lying between them. The CDR3 is 15 amino acids.

Regarding this clonotype: The conserved closing phenylalanine or tryptophan is absent in this CDR3, likely reflecting a read error. The chain couples TRBV5-4 to TRBJ1-2, with D hard to call. CDR1 and CDR2 from the germline V gene are SGHNT and YYREEE (reference sequence). The CDR3 length is 16 residues. Trimming shortened V by 7 bases and J by 4 bases, and 23 bases separated the two germline ends. Written as DNA, the CDR3 is TGTGCCAGCCTGCAACACGTACCAGGAAAGACCTATGGCTACACCTGC. Translation gives CASLQHVPGKTYGYTC.

In its sample, this clonotype was seen many times. The chain links TRBV28 to TRBJ2-7; no definite D call. This CDR3 comprises 13 residues. V shed 8 bases and J shed 3 bases, with 14 bases lying between them. Germline loops: CDR1 MDHEN, CDR2 SYDVKM. The CDR3 reads CASSLGSGYEQYF. The CDR3 DNA reads TGTGCCAGCTCCTTGGGGTCGGGCTACGAGCAGTACTTC.

On this clonotype itself: Just one base apart from a much larger clone, this may be a read error. The V gene is TRBV7-3, the J gene TRBJ2-2; 8 bases align to TRBD2. Per the germline V gene, CDR1 is SGHTA and CDR2 is FQGTGA. The CDR3 totals 14 residues. CDR3 region: CAGSEAGVTGELFF. The CDR3, as DNA: TGTGCCGGCAGTGAAGCGGGGGTCACCGGGGAGCTGTTTTTT.

This clonotype occurred many times. The J gene is TRBJ2-5, the V gene TRBV3-1, with D hard to call. V lost 5 bases and J lost 5, with 24 bases in between. Germline V gene data show CDR1 as LGHDT and CDR2 as YNNKEL (reference sequence). CDR3 length: 17 residues. CDR3 amino acids: CASSYSVPISFSETQYF. CDR3 coding DNA: TGTGCCAGCAGCTACAGTGTTCCCATTTCTTTCTCTGAGACCCAGTACTTC.

This clonotype was found many times. The J gene is TRBJ1-6, the V gene TRBV7-9; D gene ambiguous. The CDR3 sequence is 16 residues long. Germline CDR1 and CDR2: SEHNR and FQNEAQ (reference sequence). Trimming left V 1 base short and J 10 bases short, with 17 bases between. In DNA form, the CDR3 reads TGTGCCAGCAGCTTAGATATCGGCGGCGTAGGATCACCCCTCCACTTT. Its translation: CASSLDIGGVGSPLHF.

This clonotype appeared many times. V and J are TRBV19 and TRBJ2-7; tentative D call: TRBD1 (7 bases). Germline V gene lookup returns CDR1 LNHDA and CDR2 SQIVND (reference sequence). V shed 1 base and J shed 2 bases, with 15 bases lying between them. The CDR3 has 16 residues. The CDR3, as DNA: TGTGCCAGTAGTATAGGAGGAGGGGGCCCTACCTACGAGCAGTACTTC. Protein sequence: CASSIGGGGPTYEQYF. The full variable domain, with the rest looked up from reference TRBV19 and TRBJ2-7, is DGGITQSPKYLFRKEGQNVTLSCEQNLNHDAMYWYRQDPGQGLRLIYYSQIVNDFQKGDIAEGYSVSREKKESFPLTVTSAQKNPTAFYLCASSIGGGGPTYEQYFGPGTRLTVT.

In the case of this clonotype: This may come from a read error, since a much larger clone is one base off. The rearrangement joins TRBV12-3 or TRBV12-4 to TRBJ1-1; TRBD1 might be the D (6 bases). There are 15 residues in the CDR3. This CDR3 is CASSPPWAGATGAFF. The CDR3 nucleotides read TGTGCCAGCAGTCCCCCTTGGGCAGGGGCGACTGGAGCTTTCTTT.